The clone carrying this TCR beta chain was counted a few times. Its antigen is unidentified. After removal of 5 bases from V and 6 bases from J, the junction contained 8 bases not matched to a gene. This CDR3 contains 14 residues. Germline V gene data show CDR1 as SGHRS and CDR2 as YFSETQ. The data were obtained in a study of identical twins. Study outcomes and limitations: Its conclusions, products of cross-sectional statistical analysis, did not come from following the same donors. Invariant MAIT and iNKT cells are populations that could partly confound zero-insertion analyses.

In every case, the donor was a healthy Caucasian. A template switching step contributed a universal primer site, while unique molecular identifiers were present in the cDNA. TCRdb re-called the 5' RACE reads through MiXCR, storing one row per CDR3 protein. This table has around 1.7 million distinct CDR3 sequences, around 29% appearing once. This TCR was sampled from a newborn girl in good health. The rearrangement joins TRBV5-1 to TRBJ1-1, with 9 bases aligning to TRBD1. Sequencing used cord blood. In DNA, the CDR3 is TGCGCCAGCAGTCACCGGGACAGGGACGCTGAAGCTTTCTTT. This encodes CASSHRDRDAEAFF.